This T cell receptor beta chain came from a study of T cells in Graves' hyperthyroidism and ophthalmopathy. Amplified TCR beta CDR3 regions came from RNA transcripts. First-round RT-PCR targeting the TCR CDR3 was performed with the HTBI primer set. TCRdb re-derived calls from the multiplex PCR reads in MiXCR, one entry per CDR3 protein. The sample lists 550,000 to 850,000 distinct CDR3 sequences, 18% occurring once. Germline V gene sequence: CDR1 LGHNA, CDR2 YNFKEQ. The CDR3 has 15 residues. V was cut by 0 bases and J by 4 bases, with 12 bases left in between. This clonotype was obtained from a woman aged 45-65 years with Graves' hyperthyroidism that later progressed to Graves' ophthalmopathy. Sequencing input: blood. The chain links TRBV4-2 to TRBJ2-5; a possible D gene is TRBD2 (5 bases). As DNA, the CDR3 is TGTGCCAGCAGCCAAGAGCCGGGGTCTAGAGAGACCCAGTACTTC. It translates to CASSQEPGSRETQYF.